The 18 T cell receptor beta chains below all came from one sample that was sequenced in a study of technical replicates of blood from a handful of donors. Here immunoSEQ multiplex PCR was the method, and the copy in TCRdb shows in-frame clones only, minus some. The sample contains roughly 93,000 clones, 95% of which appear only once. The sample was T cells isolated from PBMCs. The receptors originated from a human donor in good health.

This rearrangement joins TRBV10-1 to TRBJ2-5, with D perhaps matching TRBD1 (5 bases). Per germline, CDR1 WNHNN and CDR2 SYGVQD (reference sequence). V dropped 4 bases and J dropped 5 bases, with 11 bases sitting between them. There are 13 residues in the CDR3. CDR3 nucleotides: TGCGCCAGCAGTGGATCAGGGATTGAGACCCAGTACTTC. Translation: CASSGSGIETQYF.

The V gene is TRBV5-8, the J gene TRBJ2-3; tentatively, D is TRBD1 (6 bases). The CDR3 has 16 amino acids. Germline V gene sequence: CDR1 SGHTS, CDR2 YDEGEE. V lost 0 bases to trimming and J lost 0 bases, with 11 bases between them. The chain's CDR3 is CASSLGTATSTDTQYF. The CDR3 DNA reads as TGTGCCAGCAGCTTGGGGACAGCGACTAGCACAGATACGCAGTATTTT.

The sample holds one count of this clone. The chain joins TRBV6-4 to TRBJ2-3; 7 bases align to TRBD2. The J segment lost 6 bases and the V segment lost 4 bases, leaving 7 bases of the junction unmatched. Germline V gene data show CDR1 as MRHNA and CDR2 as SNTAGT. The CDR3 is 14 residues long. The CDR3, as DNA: TGTGCCAGCAGTGGCGGGGGTGATGGGGATACGCAGTATTTT. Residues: CASSGGGDGDTQYF.

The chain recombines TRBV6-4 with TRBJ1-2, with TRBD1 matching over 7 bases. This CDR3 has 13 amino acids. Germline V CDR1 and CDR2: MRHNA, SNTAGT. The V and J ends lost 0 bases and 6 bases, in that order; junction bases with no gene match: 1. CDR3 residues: CASSDSTGNGYTF. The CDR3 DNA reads TGTGCCAGCAGTGACTCGACAGGGAATGGCTACACCTTC.

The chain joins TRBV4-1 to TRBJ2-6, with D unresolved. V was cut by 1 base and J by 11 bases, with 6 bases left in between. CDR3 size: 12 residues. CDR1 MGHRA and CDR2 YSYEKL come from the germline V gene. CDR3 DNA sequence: TGCGCCAGCAGCCAAGCTCGGGACGTCCTGACTTTC. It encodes CASSQARDVLTF.

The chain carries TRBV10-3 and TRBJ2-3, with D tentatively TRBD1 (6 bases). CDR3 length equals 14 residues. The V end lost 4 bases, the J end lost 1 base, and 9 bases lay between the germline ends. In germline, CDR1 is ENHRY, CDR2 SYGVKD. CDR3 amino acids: CAISVAGGTDTQYF. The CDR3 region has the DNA TGTGCCATCAGTGTTGCAGGGGGCACAGATACGCAGTATTTT.

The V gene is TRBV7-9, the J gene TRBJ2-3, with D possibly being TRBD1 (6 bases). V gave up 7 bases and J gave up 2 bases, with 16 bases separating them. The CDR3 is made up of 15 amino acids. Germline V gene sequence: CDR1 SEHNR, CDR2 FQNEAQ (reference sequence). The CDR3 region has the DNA TGTGCCAGCATCCAGAGGGACACCGACACAGATACGCAGTATTTT. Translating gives CASIQRDTDTDTQYF.

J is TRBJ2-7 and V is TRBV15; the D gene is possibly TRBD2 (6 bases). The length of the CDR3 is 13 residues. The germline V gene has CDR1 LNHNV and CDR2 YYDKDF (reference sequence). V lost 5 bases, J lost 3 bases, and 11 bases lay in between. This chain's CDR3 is CATSPSGGYEQYF. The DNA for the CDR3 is TGTGCCACCAGCCCTTCCGGGGGCTACGAGCAGTACTTC.

The DNA of the CDR3 is TGCGCCAGCAGCTTGGCTGTCGGAAACACCATATATTTT. Translating gives CASSLAVGNTIYF. The V call is TRBV5-1, the J call TRBJ1-3; no definite D call. The CDR3 is 13 amino acids. CDR1 and CDR2 (germline): SGHRS, YFSETQ. Trimming stripped 0 bases from V and 4 bases from J, with 5 bases between.

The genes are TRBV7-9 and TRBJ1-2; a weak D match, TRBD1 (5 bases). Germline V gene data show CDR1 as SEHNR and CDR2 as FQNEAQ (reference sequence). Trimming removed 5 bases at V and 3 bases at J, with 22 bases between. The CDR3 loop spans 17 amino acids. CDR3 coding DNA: TGTGCCAGCAGCCAACCTATTGTAGGGGTCAGTCACTATGGCTACACCTTC. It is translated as CASSQPIVGVSHYGYTF.

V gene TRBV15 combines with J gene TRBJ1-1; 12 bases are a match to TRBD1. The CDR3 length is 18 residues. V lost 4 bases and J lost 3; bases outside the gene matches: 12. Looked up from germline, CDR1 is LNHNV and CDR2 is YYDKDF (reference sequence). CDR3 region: CATSTPPGTGGRDTEAFF. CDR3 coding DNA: TGTGCCACCAGCACCCCCCCCGGGACAGGGGGCAGGGACACTGAAGCTTTCTTT.

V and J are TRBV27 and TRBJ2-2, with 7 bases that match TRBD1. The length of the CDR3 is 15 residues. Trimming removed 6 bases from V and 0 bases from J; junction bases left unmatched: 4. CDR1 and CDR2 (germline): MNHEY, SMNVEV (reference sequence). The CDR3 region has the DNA TGTGCCAGCAGGCCTGGACAGGCGAACACCGGGGAGCTGTTTTTT. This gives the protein CASRPGQANTGELFF.

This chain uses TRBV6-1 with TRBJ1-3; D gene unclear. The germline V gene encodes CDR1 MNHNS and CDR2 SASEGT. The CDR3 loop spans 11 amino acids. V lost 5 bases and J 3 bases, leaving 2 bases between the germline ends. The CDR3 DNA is TGTGCCAGCAGTTATGGAAACACCATATATTTT. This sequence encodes CASSYGNTIYF.

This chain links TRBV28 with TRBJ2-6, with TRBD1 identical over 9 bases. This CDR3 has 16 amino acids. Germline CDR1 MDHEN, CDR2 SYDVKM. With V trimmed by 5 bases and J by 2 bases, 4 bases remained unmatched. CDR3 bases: TGTGCCAGCAGTCACTACAGGGGGCCTGGGGCCAACGTCCTGACTTTC. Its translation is CASSHYRGPGANVLTF.

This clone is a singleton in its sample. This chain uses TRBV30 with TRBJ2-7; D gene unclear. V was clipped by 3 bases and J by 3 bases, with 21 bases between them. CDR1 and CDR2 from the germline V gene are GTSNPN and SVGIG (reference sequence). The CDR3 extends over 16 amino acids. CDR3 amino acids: CAWSHLIGSRLYEQYF. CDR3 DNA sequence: TGTGCCTGGAGCCACCTCATCGGTTCAAGACTCTACGAGCAGTACTTC.

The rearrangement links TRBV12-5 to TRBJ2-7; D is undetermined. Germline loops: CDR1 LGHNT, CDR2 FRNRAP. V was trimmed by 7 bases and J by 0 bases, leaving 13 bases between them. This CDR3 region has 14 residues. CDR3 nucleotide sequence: TGTGCTAGTGTCGAGAACTACTACTCCTACGAGCAGTACTTC. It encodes CASVENYYSYEQYF. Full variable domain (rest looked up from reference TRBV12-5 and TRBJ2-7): DARVTQTPRHKVTEMGQEVTMRCQPILGHNTVFWYRQTMMQGLELLAYFRNRAPLDDSGMPKDRFSAEMPDATLATLKIQPSEPRDSAVYFCASVENYYSYEQYFGPGTRLTVT.

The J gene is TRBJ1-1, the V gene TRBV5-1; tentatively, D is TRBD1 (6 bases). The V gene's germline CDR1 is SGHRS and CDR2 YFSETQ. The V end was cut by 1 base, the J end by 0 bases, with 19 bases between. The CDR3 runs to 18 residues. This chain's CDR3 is CASSLFPTGMEVNTEAFF. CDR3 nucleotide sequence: TGCGCCAGCAGCTTGTTTCCTACAGGGATGGAAGTGAACACTGAAGCTTTCTTT.

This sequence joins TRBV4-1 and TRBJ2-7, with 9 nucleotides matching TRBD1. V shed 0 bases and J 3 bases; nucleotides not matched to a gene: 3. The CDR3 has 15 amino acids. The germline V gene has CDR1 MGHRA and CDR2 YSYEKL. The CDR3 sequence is CASSQDGQGLYEQYF. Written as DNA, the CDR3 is TGCGCCAGCAGCCAAGATGGACAGGGGCTCTACGAGCAGTACTTC.